The rows below give T cell receptor beta chains drawn from one sample of a study of yellow fever vaccine responses in identical twins. TCRdb fed the RT-PCR reads into MiXCR, producing one record per CDR3 protein. The repertoire holds over 8,500 distinct CDR3 sequences, with around 80% as singletons. Sequenced material: T cells from blood (PBMCs), unsorted or a sorted subset (not recorded which), taken before or after yellow fever vaccination (not recorded which). These receptors all stem from a woman under 30 who received the yellow fever vaccine. CDR3s include the opening cysteine and the closing phenylalanine or tryptophan. Fields, in order: D gene, J gene, clone size, V gene, CDR3 protein, CDR3 DNA. The D gene is left open where the match is weak. Clone size is not always given. Where it is, it says once, few, many or a class for expanded clones.

D: NA; J: TRBJ2-1; size: NA; V: TRBV29-1; CDR3: CSVGRGVDEQFF; DNA: TGCAGCGTTGGTCGGGGTGTCGATGAGCAGTTCTTC
D: NA; J: TRBJ1-2; size: NA; V: TRBV13; CDR3: CASSPGRDYGYTF; DNA: TGTGCCAGCAGCCCCGGGAGGGACTATGGCTACACCTTC
D: NA; J: TRBJ1-1; size: NA; V: TRBV6-2/TRBV6-3; CDR3: CASRRGPNTEAFF; DNA: TGTGCCAGCAGGCGGGGACCGAACACTGAAGCTTTCTTT
D: NA; J: TRBJ2-7; size: NA; V: TRBV3-1; CDR3: CASSQGTGPYEQYF; DNA: TGTGCCAGCAGCCAGGGCACAGGACCCTACGAGCAGTACTTC
D: NA; J: TRBJ2-1; size: NA; V: TRBV29-1; CDR3: CSVGAVSYNEQFF; DNA: TGCAGCGTTGGAGCGGTTTCCTACAATGAGCAGTTCTTC
D: TRBD1; J: TRBJ2-7; size: NA; V: TRBV28; CDR3: CASNPTGAYEQYF; DNA: TGTGCCAGCAACCCGACAGGGGCCTACGAGCAGTACTTC
D: NA; J: TRBJ1-2; size: NA; V: TRBV12-3/TRBV12-4; CDR3: CASSPGVGGFYGYTF; DNA: TGTGCCAGCAGTCCCGGTGTTGGGGGGTTCTATGGCTACACCTTC
D: TRBD1; J: TRBJ1-1; size: NA; V: TRBV11-3; CDR3: CASSYRTGGSSEAFF; DNA: TGTGCCAGCAGCTACCGGACAGGGGGGAGTTCTGAAGCTTTCTTT
D: NA; J: TRBJ2-6; size: NA; V: TRBV18; CDR3: CASSPFPYSGANVLTF; DNA: TGTGCCAGCTCACCATTCCCGTACTCTGGGGCCAACGTCCTGACTTTC
D: TRBD1; J: TRBJ1-5; size: NA; V: TRBV4-1; CDR3: CASSQAARGNQPQHF; DNA: TGCGCCAGCAGCCAAGCCGCCAGGGGGAATCAGCCCCAGCATTTT
D: NA; J: TRBJ2-1; size: NA; V: TRBV7-9; CDR3: CASSSRINEQFF; DNA: TGTGCCAGCAGCTCGAGGATCAATGAGCAGTTCTTC
D: TRBD2; J: TRBJ2-3; size: NA; V: TRBV2; CDR3: CASSNIGLAGSLTDTQYF; DNA: TGTGCCAGCAGTAACATCGGACTAGCGGGGAGTCTGACAGATACGCAGTATTTT
D: NA; J: TRBJ2-4; size: NA; V: TRBV11-1; CDR3: CASSLSYEPLAKNIQYF; DNA: TGTGCCAGCAGCCTTTCGTACGAACCGCTAGCCAAAAACATTCAGTACTTC
D: TRBD1; J: TRBJ1-1; size: NA; V: TRBV23-1; CDR3: CASSQWRNRGAFF; DNA: TGCGCCAGCAGTCAATGGCGCAACAGGGGTGCTTTCTTT
D: NA; J: TRBJ1-1; size: NA; V: TRBV29-1; CDR3: CSVRTTEAFF; DNA: TGCAGCGTTCGGACTACTGAAGCTTTCTTT
D: NA; J: TRBJ1-2; size: few; V: TRBV23-1; CDR3: CALGTNYGYTF; DNA: TGCGCCCTCGGGACGAACTATGGCTACACCTTC
D: NA; J: TRBJ2-3; size: NA; V: TRBV20-1; CDR3: CSAPSGTDTQYF; DNA: TGCAGTGCCCCCTCGGGTACAGATACGCAGTATTTT
D: NA; J: TRBJ2-5; size: few; V: TRBV29-1; CDR3: CSAKRGIQETQYF; DNA: TGCAGCGCGAAACGGGGGATCCAAGAGACCCAGTACTTC
D: NA; J: TRBJ2-5; size: NA; V: TRBV18; CDR3: CAGRRGQETQYF; DNA: TGTGCCGGTAGAAGGGGCCAAGAGACCCAGTACTTC
D: TRBD1; J: TRBJ2-1; size: NA; V: TRBV10-3; CDR3: CAISELRDSSNEQFF; DNA: TGTGCCATCAGTGAATTACGGGACAGCTCAAATGAGCAGTTCTTC
D: NA; J: TRBJ1-1; size: NA; V: TRBV7-9; CDR3: CASSPGGTEAFF; DNA: TGTGCCAGCAGCCCCGGGGGCACTGAAGCTTTCTTT
D: NA; J: TRBJ1-3; size: NA; V: TRBV19; CDR3: CASSRMGVISGNTIYF; DNA: TGTGCCAGTAGTAGGATGGGGGTAATCTCTGGAAACACCATATATTTT
D: TRBD1; J: TRBJ1-5; size: once; V: TRBV3-1; CDR3: CASSQIRTGDNQPQHF; DNA: TGTGCCAGCAGCCAGATCCGGACAGGAGACAATCAGCCCCAGCATTTT
D: TRBD2; J: TRBJ2-3; size: few; V: TRBV20-1; CDR3: CSASAAAGDSPDTQYF; DNA: TGCAGTGCTAGCGCTGCAGCGGGAGATTCCCCAGATACGCAGTATTTT
D: TRBD1; J: TRBJ2-2; size: NA; V: TRBV2; CDR3: CASSQGVATGELFF; DNA: TGTGCCAGCAGTCAGGGGGTGGCGACCGGGGAGCTGTTTTTT
D: TRBD1; J: TRBJ2-5; size: NA; V: TRBV24-1; CDR3: CATSDPRQGQETQYF; DNA: TGTGCCACCAGTGATCCGCGACAGGGACAAGAGACCCAGTACTTC
D: NA; J: TRBJ1-3; size: NA; V: TRBV18; CDR3: CASSPGRDSGNTIYF; DNA: TGTGCCAGCTCACCGGGCCGAGACTCTGGAAACACCATATATTTT
D: NA; J: TRBJ1-1; size: NA; V: TRBV18; CDR3: CASSPFDPGSPEAFF; DNA: TGTGCCAGCTCACCGTTTGACCCGGGGAGCCCTGAAGCTTTCTTT
D: NA; J: TRBJ2-7; size: NA; V: TRBV20-1; CDR3: CSARGEDSRSYEQYF; DNA: TGCAGTGCTAGAGGTGAGGACAGCCGCTCCTACGAGCAGTACTTC
D: NA; J: TRBJ1-2; size: NA; V: TRBV28; CDR3: CASKKGYGYTF; DNA: TGTGCCAGCAAGAAAGGGTATGGCTACACCTTC
D: TRBD2; J: TRBJ2-1; size: NA; V: TRBV2; CDR3: CASSERERNNEQFF; DNA: TGTGCCAGCAGTGAGCGGGAGAGGAACAATGAGCAGTTCTTC
D: TRBD1; J: TRBJ2-2; size: NA; V: TRBV10-1; CDR3: CASSGGQPANTGELFF; DNA: TGCGCCAGCAGTGGGGGACAGCCCGCGAACACCGGGGAGCTGTTTTTT
D: NA; J: TRBJ1-1; size: NA; V: TRBV5-1; CDR3: CASSLQTLTGNTEAFF; DNA: TGCGCCAGCAGCTTGCAAACCCTCACAGGGAACACTGAAGCTTTCTTT
D: TRBD1; J: TRBJ2-7; size: NA; V: TRBV19; CDR3: CASSETGTVYEQYF; DNA: TGTGCCAGTAGCGAGACCGGGACAGTCTACGAGCAGTACTTC
D: NA; J: TRBJ2-7; size: NA; V: TRBV29-1; CDR3: CSVVPLRGYEQYF; DNA: TGCAGCGTTGTTCCCTTGAGGGGCTACGAGCAGTACTTC
D: NA; J: TRBJ2-5; size: NA; V: TRBV11-1; CDR3: CASSPGWTQYF; DNA: TGTGCCAGCAGCCCGGGGTGGACCCAGTACTTC
D: TRBD1; J: TRBJ2-1; size: NA; V: TRBV5-1; CDR3: CASSSGQGANEQFF; DNA: TGCGCCAGCAGCTCGGGACAGGGGGCCAATGAGCAGTTCTTC
D: NA; J: TRBJ2-3; size: NA; V: TRBV4-2; CDR3: CASSLLGDTQYF; DNA: TGTGCCAGCAGCCTATTGGGGGATACGCAGTATTTT
D: NA; J: TRBJ2-3; size: once; V: TRBV15; CDR3: CATSRGLDTQYF; DNA: TGTGCCACCAGCAGAGGGCTGGATACGCAGTATTTT
D: NA; J: TRBJ1-1; size: NA; V: TRBV12-3/TRBV12-4; CDR3: CASRGDIGTEAFF; DNA: TGTGCCAGCAGAGGGGACATCGGCACTGAAGCTTTCTTT
D: NA; J: TRBJ1-6; size: NA; V: TRBV6-1; CDR3: CASCPGHYNSPLHF; DNA: TGTGCCAGCTGTCCGGGACACTATAATTCACCCCTCCACTTT
D: NA; J: TRBJ2-1; size: NA; V: TRBV27; CDR3: CASSRAGGSYNEQFF; DNA: TGTGCCAGCAGCCGCGCCGGCGGGTCTTACAATGAGCAGTTCTTC